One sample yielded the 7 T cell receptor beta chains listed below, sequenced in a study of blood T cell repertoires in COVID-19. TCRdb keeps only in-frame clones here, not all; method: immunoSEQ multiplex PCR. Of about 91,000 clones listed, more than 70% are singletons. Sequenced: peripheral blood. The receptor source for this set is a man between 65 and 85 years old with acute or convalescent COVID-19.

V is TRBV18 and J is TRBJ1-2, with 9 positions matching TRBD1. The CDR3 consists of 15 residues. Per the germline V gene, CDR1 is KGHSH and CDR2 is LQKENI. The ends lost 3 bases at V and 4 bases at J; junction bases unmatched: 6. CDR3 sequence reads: CASSPTGQGLYGYTF. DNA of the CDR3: TGTGCCAGCTCACCCACTGGACAGGGGCTCTATGGCTACACCTTC.

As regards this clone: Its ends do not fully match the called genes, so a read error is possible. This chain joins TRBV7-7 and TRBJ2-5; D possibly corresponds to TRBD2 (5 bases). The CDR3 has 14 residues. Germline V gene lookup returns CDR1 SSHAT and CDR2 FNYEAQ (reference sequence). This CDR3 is CASSLTRGEKTQYF. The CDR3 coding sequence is TGTGCTAGCAGCTTAACCCGGGGAGAGAAGACCCAGTACTTC.

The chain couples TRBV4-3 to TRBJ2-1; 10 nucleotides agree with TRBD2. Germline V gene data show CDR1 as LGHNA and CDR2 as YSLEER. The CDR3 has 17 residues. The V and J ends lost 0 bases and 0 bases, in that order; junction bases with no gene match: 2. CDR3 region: CASSQESSGSSYNEQFF. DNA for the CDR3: TGCGCCAGCAGCCAAGAGTCTAGCGGGAGCTCCTACAATGAGCAGTTCTTC.

CDR3 DNA sequence: TGTGCCAGCAGTTCGCCGGGAGGGCCTAAAGGTAATGAGCAGTTCTTC. Translating gives CASSSPGGPKGNEQFF. The V call is TRBV28, the J call TRBJ2-1; TRBD2 matches 8 bases. The junction had 12 bases not matched to a gene; V was cut back by 4 bases and J by 7 bases. Per germline, CDR1 MDHEN and CDR2 SYDVKM. This CDR3 contains 16 residues.

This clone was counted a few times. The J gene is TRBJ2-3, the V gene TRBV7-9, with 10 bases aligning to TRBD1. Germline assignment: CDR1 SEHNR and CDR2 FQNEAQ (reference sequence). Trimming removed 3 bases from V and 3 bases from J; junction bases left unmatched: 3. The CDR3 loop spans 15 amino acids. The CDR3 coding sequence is TGTGCCAGCAGCTTGGGACAGGGGTTGACAGATACGCAGTATTTT. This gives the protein CASSLGQGLTDTQYF.

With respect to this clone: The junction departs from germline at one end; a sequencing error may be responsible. CDR3 nucleotides: TGTGCTAGCAGCCCGGGGACAGGGGGGCCAGATACGCAGTATTTT. Translating it yields CASSPGTGGPDTQYF. The chain carries TRBV7-7 and TRBJ2-3; the match to TRBD1 covers 11 bases. Germline V gene sequence: CDR1 SSHAT, CDR2 FNYEAQ (reference sequence). The CDR3 spans 15 residues.

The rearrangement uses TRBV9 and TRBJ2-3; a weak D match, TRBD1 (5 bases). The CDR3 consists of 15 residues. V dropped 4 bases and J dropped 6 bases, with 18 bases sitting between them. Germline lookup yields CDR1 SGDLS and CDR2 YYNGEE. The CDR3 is CASSNPPNWGDTQYF. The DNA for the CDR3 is TGTGCCAGCAGCAACCCCCCTAACTGGGGCGATACGCAGTATTTT. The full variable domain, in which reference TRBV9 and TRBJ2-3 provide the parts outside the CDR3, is DSGVTQTPKHLITATGQRVTLRCSPRSGDLSVYWYQQSLDQGLQFLIQYYNGEERAKGNILERFSAQQFPDLHSELNLSSLELGDSALYFCASSNPPNWGDTQYFGPGTRLTVL.